A single sample gave rise to the 11 T cell receptor beta chains below, sequenced in a study of response to subunit inactivated influenza vaccine. Via MiXCR, TCRdb re-called the RT-PCR reads, giving one row per CDR3 protein. The repertoire holds under 550,000 distinct CDR3 sequences, with under 8.5% as singletons. The starting material was PBMCs from blood, obtained approximately 25 months after vaccination. The receptors here all came from a man between 50 and 70 years old who received an inactivated influenza vaccine.

This clonotype was recorded at least ten times. The chain employs TRBV15 and TRBJ2-4; 8 positions match TRBD2. Germline loops: CDR1 LNHNV, CDR2 YYDKDF (reference sequence). This CDR3 spans 17 amino acids. Trimming took 1 base from V and 4 from J; bases not matched to a gene: 9. CDR3 bases: TGTGCCACCAGCAGAGCGGGGGGGGCGGTCGGAAAAAACATTCAGTACTTC. This sequence encodes CATSRAGGAVGKNIQYF.

This clonotype was seen only a few times. The chain joins TRBV5-1 to TRBJ1-2; 10 bases agree with TRBD1. This CDR3 is 14 amino acids long. The V segment lost 4 bases and the J segment 5 bases; nucleotides outside the gene matches: 5. Germline CDR1 is SGHRS and CDR2 is YFSETQ. CDR3 protein: CASSTGQGDYGYTF. The CDR3 DNA follows: TGCGCCAGCAGCACCGGACAGGGGGATTATGGCTACACCTTC.

This clonotype was counted many times. DNA for the CDR3: TGTGCCAGCAGTTTAGTCTGGCAGGATCAGCCCCAGCATTTT. Its protein product is CASSLVWQDQPQHF. This chain connects TRBV28 to TRBJ1-5, with unresolved D. Germline lookup yields CDR1 MDHEN and CDR2 SYDVKM. Trimming left V 2 bases short and J 5 bases short, with 10 bases between. The CDR3 has 14 residues.

The chain employs TRBV20-1 and TRBJ2-7; perhaps TRBD2 as D (6 bases). The CDR3 length is 14 residues. Germline CDR1 reads DFQATT; CDR2 reads SNEGSKA (reference sequence). V was pared by 3 bases and J by 2 bases, with 14 bases between. The CDR3 bases are TGCAGTGCTAGGCCCTTGCGGGACCCCTACGAGCAGTACTTC. This gives the protein CSARPLRDPYEQYF.

This clonotype was seen ten or more times. The gene calls are TRBV7-8 and TRBJ2-3; D is uncertain. CDR3 length: 13 residues. CDR1 is SGHVS and CDR2 is FQNEAQ in the germline V gene. V dropped 5 bases and J dropped 4 bases, with 10 bases sitting between them. CDR3 sequence reads: CASSPPRADTQYF. For the CDR3, the DNA is TGTGCCAGCAGCCCCCCTAGGGCAGATACGCAGTATTTT.

This clonotype was picked up many times. The V and J genes are TRBV20-1 and TRBJ2-1; D is possibly TRBD2 (6 bases). CDR1 and CDR2 from the germline V gene are DFQATT and SNEGSKA (reference sequence). The CDR3 is 15 amino acids. V was cut by 5 bases and J by 4 bases, with 18 bases left in between. The CDR3 protein is CSAAPRTTLYNEQFF. The CDR3 DNA is TGCAGTGCTGCGCCCAGGACTACCTTATACAATGAGCAGTTCTTC.

DNA for the CDR3: TGCGCCAGCAGCCAGACTAGCGGGGCTACAGATACGCAGTATTTT. This codes for CASSQTSGATDTQYF. V gene TRBV4-3 combines with J gene TRBJ2-3; TRBD2 aligns across 11 bases. Germline CDR1 reads LGHNA; CDR2 reads YSLEER. The CDR3 totals 15 residues. Trimming cost V 3 bases and J 3 bases; bases outside gene matches: 2.

The gene calls are TRBV20-1 and TRBJ2-7; D is perhaps TRBD2 (5 bases). Per germline, CDR1 DFQATT and CDR2 SNEGSKA (reference sequence). The V end was cut by 0 bases, the J end by 2 bases, with 11 bases between. This CDR3 is built from 14 residues. As DNA, the CDR3 is TGCAGTGCTAGAGATCGGGGATCGGCCTACGAGCAGTACTTC. Protein: CSARDRGSAYEQYF.

This clonotype has at least ten counts. CDR3: CASSLGPSYQPQHF. The CDR3 bases are TGTGCCAGCAGCCTCGGACCCTCTTACCAGCCCCAGCATTTT. The chain links TRBV7-6 to TRBJ1-5; D uncertain. Trimming stripped 5 bases from V and 7 bases from J, with 15 bases between. The CDR3 is made up of 14 amino acids. Germline CDR1 is SGHVS and CDR2 is FNYEAQ.

The rearrangement uses TRBV12-3 or TRBV12-4 and TRBJ2-3; 10 bases are shared with TRBD2. The CDR3 runs 15 residues. Trimming took 5 bases from V and 6 from J; bases not matched to a gene: 8. The CDR3 nucleotides are TGTGCCAGCAGTAGACTAGCGGGCGCCGTGGATACGCAGTATTTT. Translated: CASSRLAGAVDTQYF.

This clonotype was seen at least ten times. DNA for the CDR3: TGTGCCAGCAGTTCTAGGGGCCGGGACAGGGGTGTTCAGCCCCAGCATTTT. Its translation: CASSSRGRDRGVQPQHF. The rearrangement links TRBV12-3 or TRBV12-4 to TRBJ1-5; 10 bases are a match to TRBD1. V shed 4 bases and J 6 bases; nucleotides not matched to a gene: 12. This CDR3 spans 17 amino acids.